Shown below are 24 T cell receptor beta chains from a single sample sequenced in a study of OX40 agonist ivuxolimab in advanced cancers. Produced via immunoSEQ multiplex PCR; TCRdb's table is partial and in-frame only. The repertoire holds around 82,000 clones, with around 88% as singletons. Material: CD4+ or CD8+ T cells sorted from blood, obtained in a trial of the OX40 agonist ivuxolimab. The receptors were gathered from an adult with an advanced solid tumor such as melanoma, head and neck, liver or kidney cancer.

The rearrangement uses TRBV5-1 and TRBJ1-4; D unclear. Germline V gives CDR1 SGHRS, CDR2 YFSETQ. The CDR3 length is 14 residues. Trimming left V 2 bases short and J 8 bases short, with 13 bases between. CDR3 in DNA: TGCGCCAGCAGCTTCGGCAGAGTCACCGAAAAACTGTTTTTT. Translation: CASSFGRVTEKLFF.

The CDR3 is CASRIFRGGSGNTIYF. For the CDR3, the DNA is TGTGCCAGCAGAATCTTCCGGGGAGGGTCCGGAAACACCATATATTTT. The chain combines TRBV28 with TRBJ1-3; D remains ambiguous. The CDR3 covers 16 residues. The ends were cut back, 6 bases at V and 4 bases at J, with 19 bases in the middle. Germline CDR1 is MDHEN and CDR2 is SYDVKM. The full variable domain, completed using reference TRBV28 and TRBJ1-3, is DVKVTQSSRYLVKRTGEKVFLECVQDMDHENMFWYRQDPGLGLRLIYFSYDVKMKEKGDIPEGYSVSREKKERFSLILESASTNQTSMYLCASRIFRGGSGNTIYFGEGSWLTVV.

The chain uses TRBV7-3 and TRBJ2-6, with 7 bases aligning to TRBD1. CDR1 and CDR2 from the germline V gene are SGHTA and FQGTGA. V trimming: 5 bases; J trimming: 0 bases; junction bases outside the gene matches: 4. This CDR3 has 16 residues. The CDR3 DNA is TGTGCCAGCAGCGTACAGGGGAGCTCTGGGGCCAACGTCCTGACTTTC. Translating gives CASSVQGSSGANVLTF.

This sequence joins TRBV11-2 and TRBJ2-7; D perhaps matches TRBD2 (6 bases). Germline values: CDR1 SGHAT, CDR2 FQNNGV. CDR3 length equals 13 residues. V gave up 1 base and J gave up 6 bases, with 10 bases separating them. In nucleotides, the CDR3 is TGTGCCAGCAGCTTAGCTCCGGGGGTCGAGCAGTACTTC. Amino acids: CASSLAPGVEQYF.

The J gene is TRBJ2-3, the V gene TRBV11-3; 12 bases agree with TRBD2. Germline V lookup: CDR1 SGHNT, CDR2 YENEEA. Trimming cost V 1 base and J 4 bases; bases outside gene matches: 3. This CDR3 comprises 16 residues. CDR3 sequence (DNA): TGTGCCAGCAGCTTAGGACTAGCGGGAGTACCAGATACGCAGTATTTT. Protein product: CASSLGLAGVPDTQYF.

The rearrangement uses TRBV25-1 and TRBJ1-4; D gene uncertain. Germline V gives CDR1 MGHDK, CDR2 SYGVNS. V gave up 6 bases and J gave up 8 bases, with 10 bases separating them. This CDR3 contains 12 residues. CDR3 nucleotides: TGTGCCAGCAGCGAGGGATTCGAAAAACTGTTTTTT. Residues: CASSEGFEKLFF. The full variable domain, in which reference TRBV25-1 and TRBJ1-4 provide the parts outside the CDR3, is EADIYQTPRYLVIGTGKKITLECSQTMGHDKMYWYQQDPGMELHLIHYSYGVNSTEKGDLSSESTVSRIRTEHFPLTLESARPSHTSQYLCASSEGFEKLFFGSGTQLSVL.

This clone was seen once. The CDR3 nucleotides read TGTGCCAGCTCACCCCGGGATTCCAATCAGCCCCAGCATTTT. It translates to CASSPRDSNQPQHF. V is TRBV18 and J is TRBJ1-5; D gene ambiguous. V gave up 3 bases and J gave up 3 bases, with 9 bases separating them. This CDR3 is 14 amino acids long. Germline V gene lookup returns CDR1 KGHSH and CDR2 LQKENI.

V is TRBV9 and J is TRBJ1-5; the match to TRBD1 covers 7 bases. V shed 4 bases, J shed 7 bases, and the junction held 8 bases outside the gene matches. Looked up from germline, CDR1 is SGDLS and CDR2 is YYNGEE. The CDR3 extends over 14 amino acids. The CDR3 bases are TGTGCCAGCAGCCCACGACAGGGTGAGCAGCCCCAGCATTTT. As protein: CASSPRQGEQPQHF.

This chain connects TRBV2 to TRBJ2-1; tentatively, D is TRBD1 (5 bases). The V and J ends lost 6 bases and 5 bases respectively, with 11 bases between them. Germline V lookup: CDR1 SNHLY, CDR2 FYNNEI. This CDR3 comprises 13 residues. The CDR3 sequence is CASRVVRDNEQFF. CDR3 in DNA: TGTGCCAGCAGAGTGGTCAGGGACAATGAGCAGTTCTTC.

This clone appeared once. CDR3 bases: TGTGCCAGCAGCCCAATTGGCAATGAGCAGTTCTTC. Amino acid sequence: CASSPIGNEQFF. V usage is TRBV7-8 and J usage is TRBJ2-1; D gene ambiguous. V was trimmed by 5 bases and J by 6 bases, leaving 8 bases between them. This CDR3 region has 12 residues. Per the germline V gene, CDR1 is SGHVS and CDR2 is FQNEAQ.

The rearrangement links TRBV5-1 to TRBJ2-3; a weak D match, TRBD2 (6 bases). The CDR3 contains 13 residues. Deletions cut 4 bases from V and 4 bases from J, with 10 bases between. The germline V gene has CDR1 SGHRS and CDR2 YFSETQ. The CDR3 spells CASSPGGADTQYF. The CDR3 DNA is TGCGCCAGCAGCCCCGGGGGAGCAGATACGCAGTATTTT.

This clone came up once. The CDR3 is CASSKVRQVEQFF. In DNA, the CDR3 is TGTGCCAGCAGCAAAGTGAGGCAGGTTGAGCAGTTCTTC. The rearrangement joins TRBV21-1 to TRBJ2-1. TRBV21-1 is assigned pseudogene status. This CDR3 has 13 residues.

The chain carries TRBV19 and TRBJ1-2; D remains unclear. V was cut by 5 bases and J by 4 bases, with 5 bases left in between. Germline V gives CDR1 LNHDA, CDR2 SQIVND (reference sequence). The CDR3 runs 11 residues. The CDR3 DNA sequence: TGTGCCAGTAGTTCGGTCTATGGCTACACCTTC. Amino acids: CASSSVYGYTF.

This clone came up a few times. The chain uses TRBV19 and TRBJ1-2, with unresolved D. The CDR3 contains 10 residues. The germline V and J ends were trimmed by 6 bases and 4 bases, with 3 bases remaining between them. CDR1 is LNHDA, CDR2 SQIVND, per germline (reference sequence). CDR3 nucleotide sequence: TGTGCCAGTAGCCGCTATGGCTACACCTTC. Translating it yields CASSRYGYTF. Combining the CDR3 with reference TRBV19 and TRBJ1-2 gives the whole variable domain DGGITQSPKYLFRKEGQNVTLSCEQNLNHDAMYWYRQDPGQGLRLIYYSQIVNDFQKGDIAEGYSVSREKKESFPLTVTSAQKNPTAFYLCASSRYGYTFGSGTRLTVV.

The chain is built from TRBV6-1 and TRBJ1-5; the match to TRBD1 covers 8 bases. This CDR3 has 15 amino acids. J gave up 0 bases and V 5 bases, and 3 bases lay outside the gene matches. Looked up from germline, CDR1 is MNHNS and CDR2 is SASEGT. The CDR3 reads CASSLTGVSNQPQHF. In DNA form, the CDR3 reads TGTGCCAGCAGTCTGACAGGGGTTAGCAATCAGCCCCAGCATTTT.

The chain recombines TRBV21-1 with TRBJ2-4; the D call TRBD1 from the table was never checked on the DNA. TRBV21-1 is recorded as a pseudogene. The CDR3 totals 20 residues. DNA of the CDR3: TGTGCCAGCAGCTTATCGGGGACAGGGTCCCTTAGTTTAGCCAAAAACATTCAGTACTTC. Its translation: CASSLSGTGSLSLAKNIQYF.

J is TRBJ1-2 and V is TRBV4-2, with 9 bases matching TRBD1. With 3 bases clipped from V and 1 base from J, the junction kept 6 bases outside the gene matches. Germline V gene data show CDR1 as LGHNA and CDR2 as YNFKEQ. The CDR3 length is 16 residues. CDR3 sequence reads: CASSQTRDRVNYGYTF. CDR3 bases: TGTGCCAGCAGCCAGACCCGGGACAGGGTTAACTATGGCTACACCTTC.

This chain connects TRBV6-5 to TRBJ1-5; D gene ambiguous. The V end lost 2 bases, the J end lost 4 bases, and 6 bases lay between the germline ends. Germline V gives CDR1 MNHEY, CDR2 SVGAGI. This CDR3 spans 13 amino acids. CDR3 region: CASSYTRNQPQHF. The CDR3 DNA is TGTGCCAGCAGTTACACCCGAAATCAGCCCCAGCATTTT.

V and J are TRBV7-9 and TRBJ1-4; D perhaps matches TRBD1 (6 bases). Germline V gene data show CDR1 as SEHNR and CDR2 as FQNEAQ (reference sequence). V lost 5 bases and J 11 bases, leaving 18 bases between the germline ends. This CDR3 spans 14 amino acids. The DNA for the CDR3 is TGTGCCAGCAGCCGAGACAAGACAGGCCTGAAACTGTTTTTT. Its protein product is CASSRDKTGLKLFF.

The chain has TRBV7-3 and TRBJ2-3, with D perhaps TRBD2 (6 bases). The germline V gene has CDR1 SGHTA and CDR2 FQGTGA. The ends were cut back, 6 bases at V and 0 bases at J, with 10 bases in the middle. This CDR3 has 14 amino acids. The CDR3 reads CASSRGTSTDTQYF. Written as DNA, the CDR3 is TGTGCCAGCAGTCGGGGGACTAGCACAGATACGCAGTATTTT. The variable domain in full, completed from reference TRBV7-3 and TRBJ2-3, reads GAGVSQTPSNKVTEKGKYVELRCDPISGHTALYWYRQSLGQGPEFLIYFQGTGAADDSGLPNDRFFAVRPEGSVSTLKIQRTERGDSAVYLCASSRGTSTDTQYFGPGTRLTVL.

About this clone: In the same sample, other DNA sequences code for this CDR3. The chain employs TRBV6-5 and TRBJ2-5; TRBD1 might be the D (6 bases). The CDR3 extends over 14 amino acids. Per germline, CDR1 MNHEY and CDR2 SVGAGI. V shed 0 bases and J shed 1 base, with 6 bases lying between them. CDR3 loop: CASSYSDSQETQYF. CDR3 nucleotides: TGTGCCAGCAGTTACTCGGACAGCCAAGAGACCCAGTACTTC.

This chain connects TRBV9 to TRBJ2-7, with D perhaps being TRBD1 or TRBD2 (6 bases each). Germline assignment: CDR1 SGDLS and CDR2 YYNGEE. Trimming left V 4 bases short and J 0 bases short, with 11 bases between. The CDR3 contains 14 residues. The CDR3 is CASSRGTLSYEQYF. Written as DNA, the CDR3 is TGTGCCAGCAGCCGCGGGACACTCTCCTACGAGCAGTACTTC.

The chain carries TRBV19 and TRBJ1-4; perhaps TRBD1 as D (6 bases). Trimming took off 7 bases at V and 10 bases at J, with 22 bases between the two ends. Germline V gives CDR1 LNHDA, CDR2 SQIVND (reference sequence). The CDR3 loop spans 15 amino acids. CDR3 amino acids: CASTKGTFEKGKLFF. The CDR3, as DNA: TGTGCCAGTACCAAGGGGACATTCGAAAAAGGAAAACTGTTTTTT.

This CDR3 reads CATGGQGTDTQYF. The CDR3 nucleotides read TGTGCCACGGGGGGACAGGGAACAGATACGCAGTATTTT. This chain uses TRBV25-1 with TRBJ2-3, with 9 nucleotides matching TRBD1. The CDR3 contains 13 residues. Germline V gene sequence: CDR1 MGHDK, CDR2 SYGVNS. With 10 bases clipped from V and 3 bases from J, the junction kept 5 bases outside the gene matches.